This paragraph covers one T cell receptor (beta chain) sequence. TCRdb re-analysed the RT-PCR reads in MiXCR, keeping a single row per CDR3 protein. The table includes more than 600,000 distinct CDR3 sequences, approximately 15% detected once. CDR3 length equals 16 residues. Germline CDR1 MNHNS, CDR2 SASEGT. The germline V and J ends were trimmed by 6 bases and 0 bases, with 17 bases remaining between them. What was sequenced was memory CD4+ T cells from blood. The source of this sequence is a female donor in good health, serving as a healthy control. The chain is built from TRBV6-1 and TRBJ2-5; unclear D gene. CDR3 residues: CASSPRVWVYQETQYF. The CDR3 DNA follows: TGTGCCAGCAGCCCAAGGGTGTGGGTTTACCAAGAGACCCAGTACTTC.